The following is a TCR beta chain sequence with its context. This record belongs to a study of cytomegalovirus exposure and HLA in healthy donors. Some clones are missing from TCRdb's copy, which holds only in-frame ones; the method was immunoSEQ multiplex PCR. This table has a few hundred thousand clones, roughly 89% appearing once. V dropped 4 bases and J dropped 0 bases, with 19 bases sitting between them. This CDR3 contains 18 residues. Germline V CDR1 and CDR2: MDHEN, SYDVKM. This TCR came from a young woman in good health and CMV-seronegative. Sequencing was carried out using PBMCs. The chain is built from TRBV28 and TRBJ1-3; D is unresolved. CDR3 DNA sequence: TGTGCCAGCAGTTCAACCCTGACGCCAGGAAGCTCTGGAAACACCATATATTTT. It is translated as CASSSTLTPGSSGNTIYF.